This T cell receptor beta chain derives from a study of cytotoxic CD8 clonotypes in ibrutinib-treated CLL. Findings of the study overall: The study found public clonotypes uncommon, contracting or stable on treatment.

Germline V gene sequence: CDR1 SEHNR, CDR2 FQNEAQ (reference sequence). With V trimmed by 1 base and J by 16 bases, 11 bases remained unmatched. This CDR3 spans 14 amino acids. The data were produced by immunoSEQ multiplex PCR, yet TCRdb's version contains in-frame clones alone and is incomplete. The top ten hold about an eighth of the sample, which has roughly 200,000 clones, 75% to 85% seen once. Note on this clone: Its antigen remains unknown.

As input for TCR beta libraries, approximately 1.9 micrograms of genomic DNA came from cryopreserved PBMCs. Sample: PBMCs, taken after 12 months of ibrutinib treatment. The rearrangement joins TRBV7-9 to TRBJ2-1; 9 bases fit TRBD1. The clonotype comes from a human donor with chronic lymphocytic leukemia. The CDR3 sequence is CASSLEITGGAKFF. CDR3 nucleotide sequence: TGTGCCAGCAGCTTAGAGATTACAGGGGGCGCAAAATTCTTC.